The source of this T cell receptor beta chain is a study of cytomegalovirus exposure and HLA in healthy donors. Use of 60 Vbeta and 13 Jbeta primers characterized the PCR. Data came from immunoSEQ multiplex PCR; TCRdb stores just in-frame clones and leaves some out. The table includes about 98,000 clones, about 80% detected once. A word on this clone: What it binds is not known.

Whole-study results and caveats: Roughly even sequencing depth across donors was the assumption behind the presence/absence analyses.

Trimming pared 1 base from V and 1 base from J, leaving 4 bases between. The CDR3 totals 13 residues. CDR1 SGHAT and CDR2 FQNNGV come from the germline V gene. This receptor was obtained from a man in his 60s in good health and CMV-seropositive. Source material: PBMCs. The gene calls are TRBV11-2 and TRBJ1-1; D gene unclear. Here the CDR3 reads CASSLVQNTEAFF. Written as DNA, the CDR3 is TGTGCCAGCAGCTTAGTTCAGAACACTGAAGCTTTCTTT.